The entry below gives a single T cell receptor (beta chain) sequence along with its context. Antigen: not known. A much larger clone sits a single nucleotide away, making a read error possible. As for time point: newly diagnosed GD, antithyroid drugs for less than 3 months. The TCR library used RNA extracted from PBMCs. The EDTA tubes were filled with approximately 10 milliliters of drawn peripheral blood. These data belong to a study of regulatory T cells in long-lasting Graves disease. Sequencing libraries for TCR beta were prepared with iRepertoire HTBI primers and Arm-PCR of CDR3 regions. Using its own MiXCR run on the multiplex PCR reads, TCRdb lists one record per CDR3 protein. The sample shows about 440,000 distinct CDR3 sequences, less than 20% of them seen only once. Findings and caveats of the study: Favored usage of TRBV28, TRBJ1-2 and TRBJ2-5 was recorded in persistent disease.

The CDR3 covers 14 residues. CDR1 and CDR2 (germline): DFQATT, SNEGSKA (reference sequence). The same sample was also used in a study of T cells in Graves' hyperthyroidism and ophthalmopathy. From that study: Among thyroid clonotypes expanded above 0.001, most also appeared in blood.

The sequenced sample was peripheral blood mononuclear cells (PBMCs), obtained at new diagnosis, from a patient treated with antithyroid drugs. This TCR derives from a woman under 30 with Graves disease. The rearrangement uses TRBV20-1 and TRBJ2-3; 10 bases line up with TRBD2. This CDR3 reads CSARFLAGVDTLYF. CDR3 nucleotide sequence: TGCAGTGCTAGATTTCTAGCGGGAGTGGATACGCTGTATTTT.